Shown below are 3 T cell receptor beta chains from a single sample sequenced in a study of CD8 T cells in ankylosing spondylitis. Study-wide points: Ankylosing spondylitis blood seemed to carry a telltale TCR beta motif made of about 8 highly homologous variants.

TCRdb passed the 5' RACE reads through MiXCR, listing each CDR3 protein once. The data show about 220,000 distinct CDR3 sequences, approximately 7.4% seen once. No cognate antigen is known for these TCRs. Sequenced sample: blood, either unsorted or a sorted T cell fraction (not recorded which). All receptors derive from a male donor with ankylosing spondylitis.

This clonotype has ten or more counts. This chain uses TRBV15 with TRBJ2-1; 9 nucleotides agree with TRBD1. This CDR3 is 17 amino acids long. Trimming at V came to 5 bases and at J to 2 bases, leaving 10 bases not matched to a gene. The germline V gene has CDR1 LNHNV and CDR2 YYDKDF (reference sequence). The CDR3 nucleotides are TGTGCCACCAGCCGATCACCCGGGACAGGGCCCTACAATGAGCAGTTCTTC. Translating it yields CATSRSPGTGPYNEQFF.

This clonotype was detected many times. This chain connects TRBV9 to TRBJ2-3; 7 bases agree with TRBD2. V dropped 0 bases and J dropped 1; count of bases not matched to a gene: 8. The CDR3 has 17 amino acids. CDR1 SGDLS and CDR2 YYNGEE come from the germline V gene. In DNA form, the CDR3 reads TGTGCCAGCAGCGTAGTGGTCGAGCGGGGACGCACAGATACGCAGTATTTT. Translated: CASSVVVERGRTDTQYF.

The sample holds many counts of this clonotype. This chain joins TRBV4-2 and TRBJ2-1; TRBD1 matches at 7 bases. The CDR3 contains 17 residues. CDR1 and CDR2 from the germline V gene are LGHNA and YNFKEQ. The V gene end was trimmed by 4 bases and the J gene end by 8 bases; junction bases not matched to a gene: 17. The CDR3 loop reads CASSPPLTEGQGDEQFF. Written as DNA, the CDR3 is TGTGCCAGCAGCCCGCCACTGACTGAAGGGCAGGGGGATGAGCAGTTCTTC.